A single sample gave rise to the 32 T cell receptor beta chains below, sequenced in a study of T cell responses to AZD1222 COVID-19 vaccine. The table came from immunoSEQ multiplex PCR; TCRdb's copy has only in-frame clones and leaves some out. Counted here are some 50,000 clones, roughly 90% occurring once; the ten biggest clones make up 1% to 1.3%. The sequences come from peripheral blood, collected 28 days after the second AZD1222 dose. These receptors all come from an adult who received the AZD1222 COVID-19 vaccine.

The J gene is TRBJ2-5, the V gene TRBV6-2 or TRBV6-3; D uncertain. With 0 bases removed from V and 5 bases from J, the gap between germline ends came to 19 bases. The CDR3 has 17 amino acids. In germline, CDR1 is MNHEY, CDR2 SVGEGT. CDR3 DNA: TGTGCCAGCAGTTACTCCGAGTCCCTCCCCAGTAGGGAGACCCAGTACTTC. Residues: CASSYSESLPSRETQYF.

V and J are TRBV6-5 and TRBJ1-5; possibly TRBD1 for D (6 bases). Trimming cost V 6 bases and J 6 bases, with 15 bases left between them. Per germline, CDR1 MNHEY and CDR2 SVGAGI. This CDR3 contains 14 residues. The CDR3 sequence is CASSRGAGVQPQHF. The CDR3 coding sequence is TGTGCCAGCAGCCGCGGGGCAGGGGTTCAGCCCCAGCATTTT.

The V and J genes are TRBV19 and TRBJ1-1, with unresolved D. The germline CDR1 and CDR2 sequences are LNHDA and SQIVND (reference sequence). This CDR3 is built from 14 residues. The V and J ends lost 1 base and 1 base respectively, with 7 bases between them. CDR3 DNA sequence: TGTGCCAGTAGTATAGGTTGGGGGAACACTGAAGCTTTCTTT. Protein: CASSIGWGNTEAFF.

The chain is built from TRBV7-8 and TRBJ1-6, with 9 bases aligning to TRBD1. This CDR3 region has 17 residues. Germline values: CDR1 SGHVS, CDR2 FQNEAQ. Trimming cost V 4 bases and J 3 bases; bases outside gene matches: 7. The CDR3 DNA is TGTGCCAGCAGCTCCCGGGACAGGGCCGGCTATAATTCACCCCTCCACTTT. Encoded protein: CASSSRDRAGYNSPLHF.

The gene calls are TRBV2 and TRBJ1-1, with D possibly TRBD1 on 5 matching bases. V lost 7 bases and J 1 base, leaving 13 bases between the germline ends. Germline-derived CDR1 and CDR2 are SNHLY and FYNNEI. The CDR3 runs to 14 residues. The CDR3 coding sequence is TGTGCCAGCACACCCGTGAGGGGGAACACTGAAGCTTTCTTT. It codes for CASTPVRGNTEAFF.

V is TRBV2 and J is TRBJ2-7; 10 bases map to TRBD1. V dropped 8 bases and J dropped 3; count of bases not matched to a gene: 7. There are 14 residues in the CDR3. Germline assignment: CDR1 SNHLY and CDR2 FYNNEI. The CDR3 region is CASGSGQGIYEQYF. In DNA form, the CDR3 reads TGTGCCAGCGGTTCGGGACAGGGGATCTACGAGCAGTACTTC. The entire variable domain, with the rest obtained from reference TRBV2 and TRBJ2-7, is as follows: EPEVTQTPSHQVTQMGQEVILRCVPISNHLYFYWYRQILGQKVEFLVSFYNNEISEKSEIFDDQFSVERPDGSNFTLKIRSTKLEDSAMYFCASGSGQGIYEQYFGPGTRLTVT.

V is TRBV3-1 (or the pseudogene TRBV3-2) and J is TRBJ1-2; no definite D call. Germline CDR1 LGHDT, CDR2 YNNKEL (reference sequence). The CDR3 spans 14 residues. Trimming pared 4 bases from V and 1 base from J, leaving 10 bases between. The CDR3 here is CASSPPEGNYGYTF. In DNA, the CDR3 is TGTGCCAGCAGCCCGCCAGAGGGTAACTATGGCTACACCTTC.

This rearrangement joins TRBV6-1 to TRBJ2-1; possibly TRBD2 for D (6 bases). CDR3 length: 18 residues. The V end lost 2 bases, the J end lost 0 bases, and 17 bases lay between the germline ends. Germline V gene data show CDR1 as MNHNS and CDR2 as SASEGT. CDR3: CASSETSLAMSSYNEQFF. CDR3 in DNA: TGTGCCAGCAGTGAAACAAGCCTAGCGATGAGCTCCTACAATGAGCAGTTCTTC.

V gene TRBV2 combines with J gene TRBJ2-7, with 11 bases aligning to TRBD1. The germline V gene encodes CDR1 SNHLY and CDR2 FYNNEI. After removal of 5 bases from V and 4 bases from J, the junction contained 7 bases not matched to a gene. The CDR3 is 15 residues long. The CDR3 loop reads CASSSGTGGRYEQYF. The CDR3 DNA is TGTGCCAGCAGTTCCGGGACAGGGGGTCGGTACGAGCAGTACTTC.

This clone came up a few times. The chain couples TRBV6-6 to TRBJ1-5; D gene unclear. The V end was cut by 0 bases, the J end by 5 bases, with 8 bases between. This CDR3 spans 14 amino acids. Germline V gene sequence: CDR1 MNHNY, CDR2 SVGAGI (reference sequence). For the CDR3, the DNA is TGTGCCAGCAGTTACTCAGGGTTGGATCAGCCCCAGCATTTT. The encoded protein is CASSYSGLDQPQHF.

This clone was seen a single time. The genes are TRBV11-2 and TRBJ2-1; 7 bases align to TRBD2. The CDR3 length is 15 residues. V trimming: 1 base; J trimming: 8 bases; junction bases outside the gene matches: 8. Germline V lookup: CDR1 SGHAT, CDR2 FQNNGV. The CDR3 DNA reads TGTGCCAGCAGCTTAGTGGTGGGAGGGTTCCATGAGCAGTTCTTC. This codes for CASSLVVGGFHEQFF.

The chain recombines TRBV11-2 with TRBJ1-6; D unclear. The V gene's germline CDR1 is SGHAT and CDR2 FQNNGV. V lost 2 bases to trimming and J lost 1 base, with 9 bases between them. There are 16 residues in the CDR3. CDR3 loop: CASSLRRVSYNSPLHF. The CDR3 DNA reads TGTGCCAGCAGCTTACGGAGGGTTTCCTATAATTCACCCCTCCACTTT. Supplemented by reference TRBV11-2 and TRBJ1-6, the full variable domain reads EAGVAQSPRYKIIEKRQSVAFWCNPISGHATLYWYQQILGQGPKLLIQFQNNGVVDDSQLPKDRFSAERLKGVDSTLKIQPAKLEDSAVYLCASSLRRVSYNSPLHFGNGTRLTVT.

V usage is TRBV3-1 (or the pseudogene TRBV3-2) and J usage is TRBJ2-1; TRBD2 matches at 12 bases. J gave up 3 bases and V 5 bases, and 2 bases lay outside the gene matches. Germline V gives CDR1 LGHDT, CDR2 YNNKEL (reference sequence). The CDR3 sequence is 15 residues long. This CDR3 reads CASSVGLAGYNEQFF. For the CDR3, the DNA is TGTGCCAGCAGCGTGGGACTAGCGGGCTACAATGAGCAGTTCTTC.

The chain employs TRBV20-1 and TRBJ1-5, with 8 bases that match TRBD1. The CDR3 spans 17 residues. J gave up 3 bases and V 3 bases, and 13 bases lay outside the gene matches. CDR1 and CDR2 (germline): DFQATT, SNEGSKA (reference sequence). CDR3 bases: TGCAGTGCTAGTGTCACCTACGGACAGGGAACCAATCAGCCCCAGCATTTT. Amino acid sequence: CSASVTYGQGTNQPQHF.

The chain links TRBV6-6 to TRBJ2-7, with a weak D call TRBD2 (5 bases). V shed 5 bases and J shed 4 bases, with 21 bases lying between them. In germline, CDR1 is MNHNY, CDR2 SVGAGI (reference sequence). The CDR3 is made up of 16 amino acids. CDR3 in amino acids: CASSRPGSLSKYEQYF. The CDR3, as DNA: TGTGCCAGCAGTCGACCGGGAAGCCTATCCAAGTACGAGCAGTACTTC.

This chain uses TRBV19 with TRBJ2-3, with 10 bases that match TRBD2. The CDR3 spans 16 residues. V trimming: 3 bases; J trimming: 4 bases; junction bases outside the gene matches: 7. Per germline, CDR1 LNHDA and CDR2 SQIVND (reference sequence). The CDR3 here is CASSMGSGRASDTQYF. CDR3 in DNA: TGTGCCAGTAGTATGGGAAGCGGGAGGGCCTCAGATACGCAGTATTTT.

The V call is TRBV3-1 (or the pseudogene TRBV3-2), the J call TRBJ2-1; D may be TRBD2 (5 bases). This CDR3 spans 16 amino acids. The V end was cut by 4 bases, the J end by 1 base, with 14 bases between. Germline loops: CDR1 LGHDT, CDR2 YNNKEL (reference sequence). CDR3 DNA: TGTGCCAGCAGCCCGGGGTTCAGAGGGTCCTACAATGAGCAGTTCTTC. Protein sequence: CASSPGFRGSYNEQFF.

The CDR3: CASSPHRGKATNEKLFF. The CDR3 DNA reads TGTGCCAGCAGCCCCCACAGGGGCAAGGCAACTAATGAAAAACTGTTTTTT. The J gene is TRBJ1-4, the V gene TRBV3-1 (or the pseudogene TRBV3-2); 7 nucleotides line up with TRBD1. This CDR3 has 17 residues. After removal of 4 bases from V and 0 bases from J, the junction contained 8 bases not matched to a gene. Per germline, CDR1 LGHDT and CDR2 YNNKEL (reference sequence).

V usage is TRBV4-1 and J usage is TRBJ1-3; D unresolved. This CDR3 has 17 amino acids. V was pared by 2 bases and J by 0 bases, with 14 bases between. CDR1 and CDR2 (germline): MGHRA, YSYEKL. The CDR3 DNA is TGCGCCAGCAGCCAATATCCAGCCTCTATCTCTGGAAACACCATATATTTT. It yields the protein CASSQYPASISGNTIYF.

The chain has TRBV4-1 and TRBJ1-1; D is unclear. Trimming stripped 1 base from V and 4 bases from J, with 7 bases between. The CDR3 runs 13 residues. The germline V gene has CDR1 MGHRA and CDR2 YSYEKL. CDR3 DNA sequence: TGCGCCAGCAGCCAAGGTTGGCGCACTGAAGCTTTCTTT. Residues: CASSQGWRTEAFF.

This chain joins TRBV24-1 and TRBJ2-2; 7 bases line up with TRBD2. The CDR3 is 15 amino acids. Germline V gene data show CDR1 as KGHDR and CDR2 as SFDVKD. V lost 6 bases, J lost 5 bases, and 8 bases stayed unmatched. The CDR3 region is CATSKLADNTGELFF. DNA of the CDR3: TGTGCCACCAGTAAGCTAGCGGACAATACCGGGGAGCTGTTTTTT.

The chain carries TRBV13 and TRBJ2-7, with TRBD2 matching over 11 bases. The CDR3 spans 18 residues. In germline, CDR1 is PRHDT, CDR2 FYEKMQ (reference sequence). J lost 4 bases, V lost 3 bases, and 14 bases had no gene match. The CDR3 loop is CASSFAGGSGRAKYEQYF. In nucleotides, the CDR3 is TGTGCCAGCAGCTTTGCCGGAGGTAGCGGGAGGGCCAAGTACGAGCAGTACTTC.

This clone was recorded once. This chain uses TRBV12-3 or TRBV12-4 with TRBJ2-1, with D unclear. CDR3 size: 13 residues. Trimming pared 3 bases from V and 3 bases from J, leaving 6 bases between. The CDR3 DNA is TGTGCCAGCAGTTTCAGCGTCTACAATGAGCAGTTCTTC. Amino acid sequence: CASSFSVYNEQFF.

The chain couples TRBV5-1 to TRBJ2-7, with TRBD2 identical over 12 bases. Germline assignment: CDR1 SGHRS and CDR2 YFSETQ. The V segment lost 2 bases and the J segment 2 bases; nucleotides outside the gene matches: 5. The length of the CDR3 is 16 residues. CDR3 DNA sequence: TGCGCCAGCAGCTTCGGGACTAGCGGGTCTACCTACGAGCAGTACTTC. This encodes CASSFGTSGSTYEQYF.

This clone was recorded once. The chain links TRBV29-1 to TRBJ1-1, with D perhaps matching TRBD1 (6 bases). Germline V gives CDR1 SQVTM, CDR2 ANQGSEA. The CDR3 loop spans 13 amino acids. Between the trimmed V and J ends, which lost 7 bases and 8 bases, there was a span of 20 bases. DNA for the CDR3: TGCAGCGCCTGGGGGGGCCTCGAATGGGAAGCTTTCTTT. Residues: CSAWGGLEWEAFF.

The chain employs TRBV14 and TRBJ2-7, with TRBD2 as a possible D gene (5 bases). The CDR3 sequence is 16 residues long. The germline V gene encodes CDR1 SGHDN and CDR2 FVKESK. The V gene lost 0 bases and the J gene lost 3 bases, with 15 bases spanning the gap. The CDR3 spells CASSQDLRRGGYEQYF. CDR3 DNA: TGTGCCAGCAGCCAAGATCTTCGCAGAGGAGGCTACGAGCAGTACTTC.

The chain has TRBV7-9 and TRBJ2-7; maybe TRBD1 (5 bases). Trimming removed 5 bases at V and 4 bases at J, with 21 bases between. This CDR3 has 16 amino acids. Germline values: CDR1 SEHNR, CDR2 FQNEAQ (reference sequence). CDR3 sequence reads: CASSRMLTAVGYEQYF. The DNA of the CDR3 is TGTGCCAGCAGCCGAATGCTGACAGCAGTTGGGTACGAGCAGTACTTC.

The V gene is TRBV6-5, the J gene TRBJ1-2; D is unclear. The V gene lost 0 bases and the J gene lost 1 base, with 12 bases spanning the gap. The V gene's germline CDR1 is MNHEY and CDR2 SVGAGI. This CDR3 is 16 amino acids long. The CDR3 reads CASSYSNSMFNYGYTF. In DNA, the CDR3 is TGTGCCAGCAGTTACTCGAACAGTATGTTTAACTATGGCTACACCTTC.

The CDR3 region has the DNA TGTGCCAGCAGCTTAGACCGATACACAGATACGCAGTATTTT. It specifies CASSLDRYTDTQYF. The V and J genes are TRBV7-3 and TRBJ2-3; D gene unclear. The germline V and J ends were trimmed by 2 bases and 2 bases, with 8 bases remaining between them. This CDR3 region has 14 residues. Germline-derived CDR1 and CDR2 are SGHTA and FQGTGA.

CDR3 sequence reads: CASSFSPASGRGDTQYF. The CDR3 bases are TGTGCCAGCAGCTTTTCGCCCGCTAGCGGGAGGGGAGATACGCAGTATTTT. This rearrangement joins TRBV7-2 to TRBJ2-3; 12 bases line up with TRBD2. CDR1 SGHTA and CDR2 FQGNSA come from the germline V gene. The J segment lost 5 bases and the V segment lost 3 bases, leaving 9 bases of the junction unmatched. The CDR3 is made up of 17 amino acids.

The rearrangement uses TRBV5-1 and TRBJ1-1; the D is unclear. This CDR3 spans 13 amino acids. Germline CDR1 reads SGHRS; CDR2 reads YFSETQ. The ends were cut back, 0 bases at V and 1 base at J, with 4 bases in the middle. The CDR3 loop reads CASSLDPNTEAFF. CDR3 coding DNA: TGCGCCAGCAGCTTGGATCCGAACACTGAAGCTTTCTTT.

The chain has TRBV28 and TRBJ1-5; the match to TRBD1 covers 9 bases. Germline V CDR1 and CDR2: MDHEN, SYDVKM. This CDR3 is built from 15 residues. V gave up 7 bases and J gave up 7 bases; unmatched junction bases: 11. The CDR3 protein is CASTHRGLGEQPQHF. CDR3 coding DNA: TGTGCCAGCACTCACAGGGGGCTCGGTGAACAGCCCCAGCATTTT.